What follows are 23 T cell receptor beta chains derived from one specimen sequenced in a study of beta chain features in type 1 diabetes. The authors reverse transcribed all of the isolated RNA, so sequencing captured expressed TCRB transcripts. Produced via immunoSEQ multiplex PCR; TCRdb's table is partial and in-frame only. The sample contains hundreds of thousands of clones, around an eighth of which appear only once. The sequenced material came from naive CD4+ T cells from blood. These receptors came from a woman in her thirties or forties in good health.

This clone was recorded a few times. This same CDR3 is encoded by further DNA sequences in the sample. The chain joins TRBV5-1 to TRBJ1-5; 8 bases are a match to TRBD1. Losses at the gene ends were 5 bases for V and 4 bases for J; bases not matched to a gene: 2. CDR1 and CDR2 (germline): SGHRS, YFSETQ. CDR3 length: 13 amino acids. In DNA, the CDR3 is TGCGCCAGCAGTAGACAGGGGAATCAGCCCCAGCATTTT. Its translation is CASSRQGNQPQHF.

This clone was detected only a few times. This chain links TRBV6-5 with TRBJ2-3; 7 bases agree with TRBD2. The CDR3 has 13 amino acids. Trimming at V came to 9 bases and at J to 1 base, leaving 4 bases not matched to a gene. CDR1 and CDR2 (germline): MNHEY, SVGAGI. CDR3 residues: CARPSGGTDTQYF. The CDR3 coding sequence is TGTGCCAGGCCGAGCGGGGGCACAGATACGCAGTATTTT.

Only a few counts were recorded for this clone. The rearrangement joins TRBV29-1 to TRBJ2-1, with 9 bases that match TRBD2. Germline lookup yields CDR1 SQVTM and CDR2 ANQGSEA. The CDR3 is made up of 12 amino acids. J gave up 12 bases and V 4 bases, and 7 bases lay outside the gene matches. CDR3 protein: CSVGGGRDWQFF. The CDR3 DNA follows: TGCAGCGTTGGGGGCGGGAGGGATTGGCAGTTCTTC.

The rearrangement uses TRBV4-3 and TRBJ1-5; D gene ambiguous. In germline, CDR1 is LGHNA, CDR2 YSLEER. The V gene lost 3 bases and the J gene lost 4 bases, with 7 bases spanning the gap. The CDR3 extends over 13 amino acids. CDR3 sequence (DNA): TGCGCCAGCAGCCACGGGGTTAATCAGCCCCAGCATTTT. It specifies CASSHGVNQPQHF.

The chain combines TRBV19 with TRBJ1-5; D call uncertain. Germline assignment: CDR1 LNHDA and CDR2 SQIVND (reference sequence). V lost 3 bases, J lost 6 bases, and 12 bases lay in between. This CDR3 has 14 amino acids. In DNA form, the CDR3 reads TGTGCCAGTAGTATCATTGGAGGGAGTCAGCCCCAGCATTTT. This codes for CASSIIGGSQPQHF.

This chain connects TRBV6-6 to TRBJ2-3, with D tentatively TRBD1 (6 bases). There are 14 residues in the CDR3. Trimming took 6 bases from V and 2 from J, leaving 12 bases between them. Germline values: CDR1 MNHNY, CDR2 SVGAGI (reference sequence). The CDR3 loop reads CASSPQGPTDTQYF. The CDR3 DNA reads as TGTGCCAGCAGCCCACAGGGACCCACAGATACGCAGTATTTT.

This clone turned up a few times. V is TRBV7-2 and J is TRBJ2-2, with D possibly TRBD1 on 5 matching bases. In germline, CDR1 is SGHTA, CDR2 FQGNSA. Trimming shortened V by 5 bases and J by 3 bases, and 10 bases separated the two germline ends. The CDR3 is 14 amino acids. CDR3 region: CASSQETDTGELFF. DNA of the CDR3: TGTGCCAGCAGCCAAGAGACAGACACCGGGGAGCTGTTTTTT.

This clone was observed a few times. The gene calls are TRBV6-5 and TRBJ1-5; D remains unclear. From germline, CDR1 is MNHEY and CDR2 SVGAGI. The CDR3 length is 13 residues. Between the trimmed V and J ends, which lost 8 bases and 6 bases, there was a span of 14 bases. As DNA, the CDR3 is TGTGCCAGCGTACGCCAGGCCAGTCAGCCCCAGCATTTT. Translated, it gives CASVRQASQPQHF.

This CDR3 reads CATGQAGEQFF. The CDR3 DNA reads TGTGCCACGGGGCAGGCTGGTGAGCAGTTCTTC. V is TRBV15 and J is TRBJ2-1; weak D call: TRBD1 (5 bases). From germline, CDR1 is LNHNV and CDR2 YYDKDF (reference sequence). The ends were cut back, 9 bases at V and 9 bases at J, with 12 bases in the middle. The CDR3 extends over 11 amino acids.

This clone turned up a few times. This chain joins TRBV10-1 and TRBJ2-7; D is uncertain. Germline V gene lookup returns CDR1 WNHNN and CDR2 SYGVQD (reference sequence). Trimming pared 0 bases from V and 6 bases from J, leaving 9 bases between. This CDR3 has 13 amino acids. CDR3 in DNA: TGCGCCAGCAGTGAGTCGTCAGGCCCCGAGCAGTACTTC. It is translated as CASSESSGPEQYF.

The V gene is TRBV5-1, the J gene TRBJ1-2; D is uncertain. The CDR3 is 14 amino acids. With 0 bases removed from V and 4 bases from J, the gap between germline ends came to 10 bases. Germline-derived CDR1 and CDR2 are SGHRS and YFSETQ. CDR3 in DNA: TGCGCCAGCAGCTTGGCCGAGGGCACCTATGGCTACACCTTC. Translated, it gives CASSLAEGTYGYTF.

As DNA, the CDR3 is TGCGCCAGCAGCTTGGATCCGGGACTAGCGGGGGGGCTCGCAGATACGCAGTATTTT. It is translated as CASSLDPGLAGGLADTQYF. The chain joins TRBV5-1 to TRBJ2-3; the match to TRBD2 covers 16 bases. V was clipped by 0 bases and J by 4 bases; unmatched bases: 8. CDR3 length: 19 amino acids. Per the germline V gene, CDR1 is SGHRS and CDR2 is YFSETQ.

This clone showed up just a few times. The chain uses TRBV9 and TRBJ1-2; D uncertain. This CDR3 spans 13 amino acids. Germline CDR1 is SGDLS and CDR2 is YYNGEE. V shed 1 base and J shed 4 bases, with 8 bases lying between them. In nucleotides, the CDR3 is TGTGCCAGCAGCGTACTACAGTCCTATGGCTACACCTTC. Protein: CASSVLQSYGYTF.

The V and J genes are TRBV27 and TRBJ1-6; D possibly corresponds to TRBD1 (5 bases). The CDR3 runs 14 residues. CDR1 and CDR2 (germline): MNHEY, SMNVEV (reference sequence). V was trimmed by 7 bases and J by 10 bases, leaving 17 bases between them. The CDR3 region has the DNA TGTGCCAGCACTTTCAGTAAGGGGTTATCACCCCTCCACTTT. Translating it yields CASTFSKGLSPLHF.

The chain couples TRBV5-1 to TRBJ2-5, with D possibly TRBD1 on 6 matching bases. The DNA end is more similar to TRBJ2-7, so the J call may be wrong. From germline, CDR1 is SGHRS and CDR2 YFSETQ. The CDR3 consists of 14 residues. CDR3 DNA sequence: TGCGCCAGCAGCTTCGAAGGACAGAACTACGAGCAGTACTTC. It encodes CASSFEGQNYEQYF.

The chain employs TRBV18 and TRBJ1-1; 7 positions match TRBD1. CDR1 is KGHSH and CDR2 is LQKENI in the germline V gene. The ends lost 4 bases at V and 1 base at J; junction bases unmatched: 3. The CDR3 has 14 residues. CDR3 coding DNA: TGTGCCAGCTCACAGAGGGACAGGAACACTGAAGCTTTCTTT. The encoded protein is CASSQRDRNTEAFF.

CDR3 coding DNA: TGTGCCAGCAGCTTAAGCGTGGGACAGGGTAACCACGAGCAGTACTTC. This gives the protein CASSLSVGQGNHEQYF. This chain links TRBV7-2 with TRBJ2-7, with TRBD1 identical over 9 bases. J was trimmed by 5 bases and V by 2 bases; bases with no gene match: 10. The CDR3 totals 16 residues. Germline values: CDR1 SGHTA, CDR2 FQGNSA.

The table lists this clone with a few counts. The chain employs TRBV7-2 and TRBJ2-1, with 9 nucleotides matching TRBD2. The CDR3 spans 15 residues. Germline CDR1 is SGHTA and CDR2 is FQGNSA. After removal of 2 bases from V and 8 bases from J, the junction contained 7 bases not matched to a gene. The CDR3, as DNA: TGTGCCAGCAGCTTAAACAGCGGGGGGATAGATGAGCAGTTCTTC. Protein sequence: CASSLNSGGIDEQFF.

CDR3 DNA sequence: TGTGCCAGCAGGCGACAGGGGGCACGTCTGGGCAATCAGCCCCAGCATTTT. Amino acid sequence: CASRRQGARLGNQPQHF. The rearrangement joins TRBV27 to TRBJ1-5; 10 bases are shared with TRBD1. Germline CDR1 and CDR2: MNHEY and SMNVEV (reference sequence). V gave up 6 bases and J gave up 2 bases; unmatched junction bases: 10. This CDR3 comprises 17 residues.

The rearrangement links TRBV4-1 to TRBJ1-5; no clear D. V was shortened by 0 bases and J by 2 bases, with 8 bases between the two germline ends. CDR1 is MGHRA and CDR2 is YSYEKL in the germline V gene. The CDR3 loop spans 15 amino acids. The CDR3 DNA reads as TGCGCCAGCAGCCAAGACTGGAGGCGCAATCAGCCCCAGCATTTT. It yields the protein CASSQDWRRNQPQHF.

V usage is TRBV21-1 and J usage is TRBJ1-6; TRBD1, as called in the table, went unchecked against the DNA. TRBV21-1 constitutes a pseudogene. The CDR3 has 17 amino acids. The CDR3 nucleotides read TGTGCCAGCAGCAAATATAGTTACGCAGGGATCAGTTCACCCCTCCACTTT. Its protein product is CASSKYSYAGISSPLHF.

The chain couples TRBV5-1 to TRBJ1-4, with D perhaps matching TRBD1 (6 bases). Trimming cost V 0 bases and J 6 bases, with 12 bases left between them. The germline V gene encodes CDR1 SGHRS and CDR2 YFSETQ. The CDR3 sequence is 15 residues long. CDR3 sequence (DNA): TGCGCCAGCAGCTTGGCCGAAGGGGGGGATGAAAAACTGTTTTTT. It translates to CASSLAEGGDEKLFF.

CDR3 bases: TGTGCCAGCAGCGTCGCGGGGGTGCAGTACTTC. Translating gives CASSVAGVQYF. V and J are TRBV11-2 and TRBJ2-7; 7 nucleotides line up with TRBD2. Unmatched junction bases numbered 4, after V lost 5 bases and J lost 9 bases. Germline V gives CDR1 SGHAT, CDR2 FQNNGV. The CDR3 runs 11 residues.